This T cell receptor (beta chain) was obtained from a study of T cells in Graves' hyperthyroidism and ophthalmopathy. Study-level points and caveats: By a 13 V-J model, ophthalmopathy was set apart from stable hyperthyroidism.

RNA transcripts were the template for amplifying TCR beta CDR3 regions. TCR CDR3 underwent first-round RT-PCR with the HTBI primer set. TCRdb re-called the multiplex PCR reads with MiXCR, one entry per CDR3 protein. Counted here are approximately 630,000 distinct CDR3 sequences, around 15% occurring once; the ten biggest clones make up approximately 3.8%. A note on this clonotype: As yet, its antigen is unknown.

A lack of ophthalmopathy progression within 18 months defined stable Graves' hyperthyroidism. Per the germline V gene, CDR1 is DFQATT and CDR2 is SNEGSKA (reference sequence). J was trimmed by 11 bases and V by 3 bases; bases with no gene match: 7. CDR3 length equals 13 residues. The sequence was obtained from a woman between 25 and 40 years old with Graves' hyperthyroidism. Sequences were obtained from blood. The genes are TRBV20-1 and TRBJ2-4, with TRBD2 matching over 10 bases. CDR3 sequence (DNA): TGCAGTGCTAGCTGGACTAGCGGATCCCTTCAGTACTTC. Residues: CSASWTSGSLQYF.